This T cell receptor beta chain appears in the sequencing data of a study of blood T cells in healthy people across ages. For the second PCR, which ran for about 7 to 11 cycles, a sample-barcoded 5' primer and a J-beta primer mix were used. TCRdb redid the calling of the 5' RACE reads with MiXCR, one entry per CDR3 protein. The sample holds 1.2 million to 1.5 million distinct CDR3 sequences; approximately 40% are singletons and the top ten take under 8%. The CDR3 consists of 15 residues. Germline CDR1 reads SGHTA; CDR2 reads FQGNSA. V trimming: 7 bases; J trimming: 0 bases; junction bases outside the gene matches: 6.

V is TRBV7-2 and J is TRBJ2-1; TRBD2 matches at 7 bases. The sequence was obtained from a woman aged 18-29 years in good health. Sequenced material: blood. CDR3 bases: TGTGCCAGCACCCTTGGCGGGAGCTCCTACAATGAGCAGTTCTTC. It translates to CASTLGGSSYNEQFF.